Following are 26 T cell receptor beta chains from one sample sequenced in a study of blood T cell repertoires in COVID-19. Only in-frame clones appear in the TCRdb table, and some are missing; sequencing was by immunoSEQ multiplex PCR. The sample carries approximately 480,000 clones, approximately 89% recorded once. Sample: peripheral blood. The receptors were sampled from a man aged 18 to 35 with COVID-19, enrolled during active disease.

The chain carries TRBV5-1 and TRBJ1-4; D ambiguous. The germline CDR1 and CDR2 sequences are SGHRS and YFSETQ. The CDR3 is 15 residues long. V dropped 4 bases and J dropped 6 bases, with 16 bases sitting between them. In nucleotides, the CDR3 is TGCGCCAGCAGCCTATTGGATCCAGAGGATGAAAAACTGTTTTTT. This sequence encodes CASSLLDPEDEKLFF.

Points on this clone: It is unclear where the CDR3 begins or ends on the DNA, so no DNA is shown, and the CDR3 is as TCRdb lists it. V and J are TRBV24-1 and TRBJ2-2; the table's D call TRBD2 went unverified against the DNA. The germline CDR1 and CDR2 sequences are KGHDR and SFDVKD. Ends included, the CDR3 has 15 residues. CDR3 protein: CATSDEARRAGELFF.

This clone was recorded a few times. The CDR3, as DNA: TGTGCCAGTAGTATAGCAAGCGGGAGTGCTTACGAGCAGTACTTC. Translation gives CASSIASGSAYEQYF. The genes are TRBV19 and TRBJ2-7; 8 bases align to TRBD2. The V gene end was trimmed by 1 base and the J gene end by 4 bases; junction bases not matched to a gene: 6. The CDR3 totals 15 residues. Germline assignment: CDR1 LNHDA and CDR2 SQIVND (reference sequence).

The chain is built from TRBV9 and TRBJ2-2; 9 positions agree with TRBD1. The germline gives CDR1 SGDLS, CDR2 YYNGEE. After removal of 0 bases from V and 3 bases from J, the junction contained 9 bases not matched to a gene. The CDR3 length is 18 residues. CDR3 loop: CASSVDKGDRGDTGELFF. CDR3 nucleotide sequence: TGTGCCAGCAGCGTAGACAAGGGAGACAGGGGGGACACCGGGGAGCTGTTTTTT.

This chain links TRBV24-1 with TRBJ2-1; unclear D gene. V was cut by 2 bases and J by 4 bases, with 8 bases left in between. CDR3 length equals 14 residues. The germline V gene encodes CDR1 KGHDR and CDR2 SFDVKD. CDR3 bases: TGTGCCACCAGTGATTACAGATTATACAATGAGCAGTTCTTC. Protein: CATSDYRLYNEQFF.

CDR3 residues: CASSVGQAHISGANVLTF. The CDR3 nucleotides are TGTGCCAGCAGCGTTGGACAGGCCCATATCTCTGGGGCCAACGTCCTGACTTTC. The chain recombines TRBV9 with TRBJ2-6; 7 bases map to TRBD1. J gave up 0 bases and V 2 bases, and 8 bases lay outside the gene matches. This CDR3 is built from 18 residues. In germline, CDR1 is SGDLS, CDR2 YYNGEE.

This clone showed up just a few times. The genes are TRBV16 and TRBJ2-5; TRBD2 might be the D (5 bases). V was shortened by 3 bases and J by 4 bases, with 9 bases between the two germline ends. This CDR3 is 13 amino acids long. Germline values: CDR1 KGHSY, CDR2 FQNENV. CDR3 protein: CASSQRTLETQYF. The CDR3, as DNA: TGTGCCAGCAGCCAGAGGACTTTAGAGACCCAGTACTTC.

V is TRBV18 and J is TRBJ2-5; tentatively, D is TRBD1 (5 bases). The CDR3 length is 14 residues. The germline gives CDR1 KGHSH, CDR2 LQKENI. The V gene lost 2 bases and the J gene lost 6 bases, with 13 bases spanning the gap. The CDR3 region is CASSPAAGLQTQYF. Here the CDR3 DNA reads TGTGCCAGCTCACCAGCGGCAGGGTTACAGACCCAGTACTTC.

The chain employs TRBV5-5 and TRBJ1-2; D remains ambiguous. The CDR3 extends over 16 amino acids. Germline V gene lookup returns CDR1 SGHKS and CDR2 YYEKEE (reference sequence). V was cut by 0 bases and J by 2 bases, with 14 bases left in between. The CDR3: CASSLASRLANYGYTF. DNA of the CDR3: TGTGCCAGCAGCTTGGCTTCGCGGTTAGCCAACTATGGCTACACCTTC.

This chain links TRBV5-1 with TRBJ2-1; 9 bases are a match to TRBD2. Germline CDR1 is SGHRS and CDR2 is YFSETQ. The CDR3 runs 17 residues. Losses at the gene ends were 4 bases for V and 7 bases for J; bases not matched to a gene: 15. CDR3: CASSDPSGSGRVNEQFF. CDR3 bases: TGCGCCAGCAGCGACCCATCGGGTAGCGGGAGAGTGAATGAGCAGTTCTTC.

This chain connects TRBV7-3 to TRBJ2-1, with a possible D match to TRBD1 (6 bases). The CDR3 loop spans 13 amino acids. Germline CDR1 SGHTA, CDR2 FQGTGA. Trimming removed 5 bases at V and 6 bases at J, with 11 bases between. The DNA for the CDR3 is TGTGCCAGCAGCGACAGGACAAGCAATGAGCAGTTCTTC. Its translation: CASSDRTSNEQFF.

This clone came up once. The chain couples TRBV11-3 to TRBJ2-7; TRBD2 matches at 9 bases. V lost 1 base, J lost 6 bases, and 4 bases stayed unmatched. The CDR3 totals 14 residues. The germline V gene encodes CDR1 SGHNT and CDR2 YENEEA. This CDR3 is CASSLGAGGREQYF. The CDR3 DNA reads as TGTGCCAGCAGCTTAGGAGCGGGGGGACGCGAGCAGTACTTC.

The gene calls are TRBV6-5 and TRBJ1-5; 9 bases map to TRBD1. There are 15 residues in the CDR3. The germline CDR1 and CDR2 sequences are MNHEY and SVGAGI. V trimming: 7 bases; J trimming: 4 bases; junction bases outside the gene matches: 8. CDR3 nucleotide sequence: TGTGCCAGCAAGGACAGGGGAAACCTTAATCAGCCCCAGCATTTT. Amino acids: CASKDRGNLNQPQHF.

V gene TRBV5-6 combines with J gene TRBJ2-2; D possibly corresponds to TRBD2 (5 bases). The CDR3 is 14 residues long. V was pared by 2 bases and J by 4 bases, with 9 bases between. CDR1 and CDR2 from the germline V gene are SGHDT and YYEEEE. In DNA form, the CDR3 reads TGTGCCAGCAGCTTTAGCGAACCCACCGGGGAGCTGTTTTTT. Its protein product is CASSFSEPTGELFF.

The chain couples TRBV2 to TRBJ2-7; D is perhaps TRBD2 (6 bases). This CDR3 contains 13 residues. Trimming shortened V by 7 bases and J by 5 bases, and 15 bases separated the two germline ends. CDR1 is SNHLY and CDR2 is FYNNEI in the germline V gene. The CDR3 sequence is CASTGLISHEQYF. DNA for the CDR3: TGTGCCAGCACCGGACTAATTTCTCACGAGCAGTACTTC.

This chain joins TRBV6-6 and TRBJ1-4; 7 positions agree with TRBD1. This CDR3 is 13 amino acids long. Trimming cost V 6 bases and J 6 bases; bases outside gene matches: 4. Germline V gene lookup returns CDR1 MNHNY and CDR2 SVGAGI (reference sequence). CDR3 bases: TGTGCCAGCAGAAACGGGACAGATGAAAAACTGTTTTTT. It translates to CASRNGTDEKLFF.

This sequence joins TRBV3-1 (or the pseudogene TRBV3-2) and TRBJ2-5, with 8 bases fitting TRBD1. Trimming cost V 0 bases and J 2 bases; bases outside gene matches: 8. Germline V gene data show CDR1 as LGHDT and CDR2 as YNNKEL (reference sequence). The CDR3 runs to 17 residues. In DNA, the CDR3 is TGTGCCAGCAGCCAAGATCTCGGGACAGGTCCGCAAGAGACCCAGTACTTC. This sequence encodes CASSQDLGTGPQETQYF.

This clone was seen more than once but under ten times. The chain joins TRBV12-3 or TRBV12-4 to TRBJ2-1, with 9 bases fitting TRBD1. With 10 bases clipped from V and 10 bases from J, the junction kept 5 bases outside the gene matches. This CDR3 is 11 amino acids long. This chain's CDR3 is CATWGQGEQFF. The CDR3 DNA is TGTGCCACCTGGGGACAGGGCGAGCAGTTCTTC.

Only a few counts were recorded for this clone. The CDR3 nucleotides are TGTGCCAGCAGCCAAGATCCGACGGGGGGGTACAATGAGCAGTTCTTC. This translates into CASSQDPTGGYNEQFF. This chain joins TRBV4-2 and TRBJ2-1, with 8 bases that match TRBD2. V shed 0 bases and J 4 bases; nucleotides not matched to a gene: 5. From germline, CDR1 is LGHNA and CDR2 YNFKEQ. This CDR3 comprises 16 residues.

The chain is built from TRBV19 and TRBJ2-7, with D perhaps matching TRBD1 (6 bases). Deletions cut 5 bases from V and 3 bases from J, with 14 bases between. The CDR3 covers 14 residues. The germline V gene encodes CDR1 LNHDA and CDR2 SQIVND (reference sequence). In DNA, the CDR3 is TGTGCCAGTAGTGCCCGACAGGTAGGCTACGAGCAGTACTTC. It is translated as CASSARQVGYEQYF.

CDR3 DNA sequence: TGTGCCTGGAGTGCCCGGTATCGGGAGACCGGTGAGCAGTTCTTC. Translated: CAWSARYRETGEQFF. This sequence joins TRBV30 and TRBJ2-1, with a tentative D call TRBD2 (6 bases). CDR1 is GTSNPN and CDR2 is SVGIG in the germline V gene (reference sequence). There are 15 residues in the CDR3. Trimming left V 1 base short and J 9 bases short, with 19 bases between.

This clone showed up just a few times. This chain connects TRBV5-1 to TRBJ1-1, with a possible D match to TRBD1 (5 bases). Germline CDR1 and CDR2: SGHRS and YFSETQ. The V gene lost 3 bases and the J gene lost 4 bases, with 13 bases spanning the gap. CDR3 length: 14 residues. The CDR3 is CASSWDWGGTEAFF. The CDR3, as DNA: TGCGCCAGCAGCTGGGACTGGGGGGGCACTGAAGCTTTCTTT.

This clone has only one observation. The V gene is TRBV7-6, the J gene TRBJ2-5, with D hard to call. Germline V gene data show CDR1 as SGHVS and CDR2 as FNYEAQ. This CDR3 contains 13 residues. The V end lost 2 bases, the J end lost 4 bases, and 8 bases lay between the germline ends. The CDR3 loop reads CASSLLTIETQYF. Here the CDR3 DNA reads TGTGCCAGCAGCTTATTAACAATAGAGACCCAGTACTTC.

The V and J genes are TRBV12-5 and TRBJ2-2, with a weak D call TRBD1 (6 bases). The germline V gene has CDR1 LGHNT and CDR2 FRNRAP. This CDR3 region has 15 residues. Trimming cost V 5 bases and J 0 bases, with 10 bases left between them. The CDR3 nucleotides are TGTGCTAGTGGTCCCGGGACAACGAACACCGGGGAGCTGTTTTTT. Translating it yields CASGPGTTNTGELFF.

J is TRBJ2-7 and V is TRBV12-3 or TRBV12-4; D gene ambiguous. The CDR3 extends over 11 amino acids. The V and J ends lost 3 bases and 6 bases respectively, with 6 bases between them. The CDR3 DNA sequence: TGTGCCAGCAGTTTGGCCCGCGAGCAGTACTTC. This gives the protein CASSLAREQYF.

V is TRBV7-8 and J is TRBJ2-7; D is possibly TRBD2 (6 bases). V dropped 5 bases and J dropped 3 bases, with 14 bases sitting between them. This CDR3 region has 14 residues. The V gene's germline CDR1 is SGHVS and CDR2 FQNEAQ. This chain's CDR3 is CASSPNRDFYEQYF. Written as DNA, the CDR3 is TGTGCCAGCAGCCCGAATCGGGACTTCTACGAGCAGTACTTC.